The 4 T cell receptor beta chains below all came from one sample that was sequenced in a study of blood T cell repertoires in COVID-19. Only in-frame clones appear in the TCRdb table, and some are missing; sequencing was by immunoSEQ multiplex PCR. This repertoire shows hundreds of thousands of clones, 85% to 90% found once; its top ten account for roughly 1.1%. Sequencing was carried out using PBMCs or T cells enriched from blood (not recorded which). These receptors were taken from a man aged 25-45 years who had recovered from COVID-19.

The J gene is TRBJ2-5, the V gene TRBV5-1; D is possibly TRBD1 (6 bases). V dropped 0 bases and J dropped 7 bases, with 19 bases sitting between them. The CDR3 consists of 16 residues. CDR1 and CDR2 (germline): SGHRS, YFSETQ. This CDR3 is CASSLGGQPPFGTQYF. The CDR3 DNA reads TGCGCCAGCAGCTTGGGCGGACAGCCGCCCTTTGGGACCCAGTACTTC. Using reference TRBV5-1 and TRBJ2-5 for the parts outside the CDR3, the full variable domain is KAGVTQTPRYLIKTRGQQVTLSCSPISGHRSVSWYQQTPGQGLQFLFEYFSETQRNKGNFPGRFSGRQFSNSRSEMNVSTLELGDSALYLCASSLGGQPPFGTQYFGPGTRLLVL.

The chain employs TRBV3-1 (or the pseudogene TRBV3-2) and TRBJ2-4; 8 bases agree with TRBD2. Germline lookup yields CDR1 LGHDT and CDR2 YNNKEL (reference sequence). The junction had 8 bases not matched to a gene; V was cut back by 4 bases and J by 9 bases. The CDR3 spans 14 residues. The CDR3 DNA follows: TGTGCCAGCAGCCCGACCGGGACTAGTACCATTCAGTACTTC. It encodes CASSPTGTSTIQYF.

This chain uses TRBV4-1 with TRBJ2-7; a weak D match, TRBD1 (5 bases). From germline, CDR1 is MGHRA and CDR2 YSYEKL. V was clipped by 4 bases and J by 4 bases, with 32 bases between them. CDR3 length: 20 residues. The CDR3 nucleotides read TGCGCCAGCAGCCCTCCCTCCATTATCAGAAAGACAGACAGTGTTTACGAGCAGTACTTC. It yields the protein CASSPPSIIRKTDSVYEQYF.

The rearrangement joins TRBV18 to TRBJ2-7, with 7 bases aligning to TRBD1. The length of the CDR3 is 15 residues. With 3 bases clipped from V and 0 bases from J, the junction kept 5 bases outside the gene matches. Germline V CDR1 and CDR2: KGHSH, LQKENI. DNA of the CDR3: TGTGCCAGCTCACCCCAGGACAGGCGCTCCTACGAGCAGTACTTC. As protein: CASSPQDRRSYEQYF.